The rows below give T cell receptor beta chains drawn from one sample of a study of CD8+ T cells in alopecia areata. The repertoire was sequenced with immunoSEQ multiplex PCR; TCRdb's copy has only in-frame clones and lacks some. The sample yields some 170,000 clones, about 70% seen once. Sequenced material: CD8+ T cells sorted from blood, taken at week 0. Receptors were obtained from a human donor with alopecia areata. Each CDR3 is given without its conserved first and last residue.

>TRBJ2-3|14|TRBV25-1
ASSAWTSGPLDTQY
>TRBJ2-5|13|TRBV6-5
ASSYSAGYRETQY
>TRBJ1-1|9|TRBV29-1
SAPTRGEAF
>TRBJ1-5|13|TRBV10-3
AISETGASNQPQH
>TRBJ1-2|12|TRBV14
ASSPDRANYGYT
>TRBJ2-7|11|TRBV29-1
SVAPGQGYEQY
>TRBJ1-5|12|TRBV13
ASSFGQGNQPQH
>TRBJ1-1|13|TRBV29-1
SVDRTKGRTGEAF
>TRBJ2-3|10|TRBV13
ASSLGPDTQY
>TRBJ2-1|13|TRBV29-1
SVETLPGSYNEQF
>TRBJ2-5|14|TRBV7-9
ASSPGQGGNQETQY
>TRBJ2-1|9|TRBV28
ASSLGYEQF
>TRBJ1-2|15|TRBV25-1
ASSELGTGGGKNGYT
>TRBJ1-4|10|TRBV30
ACDEGNEKLF